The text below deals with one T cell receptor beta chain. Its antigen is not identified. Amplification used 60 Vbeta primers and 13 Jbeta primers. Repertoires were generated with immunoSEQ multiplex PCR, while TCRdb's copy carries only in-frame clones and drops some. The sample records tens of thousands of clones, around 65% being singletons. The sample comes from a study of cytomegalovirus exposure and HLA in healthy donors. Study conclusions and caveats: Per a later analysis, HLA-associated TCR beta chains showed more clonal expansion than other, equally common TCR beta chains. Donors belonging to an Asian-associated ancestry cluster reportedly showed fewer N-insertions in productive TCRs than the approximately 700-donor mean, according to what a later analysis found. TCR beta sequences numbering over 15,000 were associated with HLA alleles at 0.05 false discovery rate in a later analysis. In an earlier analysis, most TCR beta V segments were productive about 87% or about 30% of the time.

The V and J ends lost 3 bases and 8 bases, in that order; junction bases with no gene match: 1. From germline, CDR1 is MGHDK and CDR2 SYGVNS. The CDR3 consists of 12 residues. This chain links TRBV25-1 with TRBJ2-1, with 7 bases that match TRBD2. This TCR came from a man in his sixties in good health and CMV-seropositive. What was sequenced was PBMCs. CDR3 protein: CASSETSHEQFF. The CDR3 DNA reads TGTGCCAGCAGTGAGACTAGCCATGAGCAGTTCTTC. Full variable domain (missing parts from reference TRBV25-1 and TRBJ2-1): EADIYQTPRYLVIGTGKKITLECSQTMGHDKMYWYQQDPGMELHLIHYSYGVNSTEKGDLSSESTVSRIRTEHFPLTLESARPSHTSQYLCASSETSHEQFFGPGTRLTVL.